This paragraph reports one T cell receptor (beta chain). Only in-frame clones appear in the TCRdb table, and some are missing; sequencing was by immunoSEQ multiplex PCR. Of under 50,000 clones listed, over 80% were seen once; the top ten hold under 60%. Germline assignment: CDR1 MGHRA and CDR2 YSYEKL. This CDR3 comprises 16 residues. Trimming removed 4 bases from V and 0 bases from J, with 13 bases in between. The sample comes from a study of blood T cell repertoires in COVID-19. Study context: COVID-19 samples from acute and convalescent phases originated in the United States, Italy and Spain.

The sequence came from a man between 70 and 80 years old with acute or convalescent COVID-19. The sample was peripheral blood. The gene calls are TRBV4-1 and TRBJ1-5; maybe TRBD1 (6 bases). CDR3 residues: CASSLQGTFSNQPQHF. Here the CDR3 DNA reads TGCGCCAGCAGCCTCCAGGGGACGTTTAGCAATCAGCCCCAGCATTTT.